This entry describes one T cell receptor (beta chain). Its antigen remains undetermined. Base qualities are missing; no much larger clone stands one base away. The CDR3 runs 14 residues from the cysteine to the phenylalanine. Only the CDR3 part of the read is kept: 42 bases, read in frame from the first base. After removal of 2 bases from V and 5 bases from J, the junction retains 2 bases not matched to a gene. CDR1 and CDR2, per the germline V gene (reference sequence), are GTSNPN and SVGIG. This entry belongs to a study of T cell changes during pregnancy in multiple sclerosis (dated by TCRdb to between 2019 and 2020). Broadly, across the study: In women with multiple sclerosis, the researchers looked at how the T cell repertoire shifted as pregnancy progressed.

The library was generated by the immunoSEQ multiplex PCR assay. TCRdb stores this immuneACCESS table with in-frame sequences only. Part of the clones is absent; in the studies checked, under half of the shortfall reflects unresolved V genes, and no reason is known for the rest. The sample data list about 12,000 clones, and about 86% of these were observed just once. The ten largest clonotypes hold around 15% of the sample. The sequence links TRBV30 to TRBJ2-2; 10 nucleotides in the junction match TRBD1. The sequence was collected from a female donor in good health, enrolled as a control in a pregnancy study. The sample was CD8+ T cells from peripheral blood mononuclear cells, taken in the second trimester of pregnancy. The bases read TGTGCCTGGAGTCTGGGACAGGGGACCGGGGAGCTGTTTTTT. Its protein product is CAWSLGQGTGELFF.